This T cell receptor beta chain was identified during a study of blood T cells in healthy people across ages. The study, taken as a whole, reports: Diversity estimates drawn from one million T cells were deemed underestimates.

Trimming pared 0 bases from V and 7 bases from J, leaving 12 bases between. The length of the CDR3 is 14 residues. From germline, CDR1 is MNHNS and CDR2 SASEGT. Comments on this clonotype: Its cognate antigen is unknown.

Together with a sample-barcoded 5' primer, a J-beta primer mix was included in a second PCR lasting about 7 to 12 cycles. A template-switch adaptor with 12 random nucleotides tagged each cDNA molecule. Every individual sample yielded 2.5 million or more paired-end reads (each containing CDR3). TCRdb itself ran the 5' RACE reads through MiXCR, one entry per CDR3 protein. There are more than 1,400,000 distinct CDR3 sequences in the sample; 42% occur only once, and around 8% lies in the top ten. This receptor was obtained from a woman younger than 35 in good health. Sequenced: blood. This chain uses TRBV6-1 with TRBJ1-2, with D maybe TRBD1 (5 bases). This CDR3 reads CASSEAWGVGGYTF. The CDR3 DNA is TGTGCCAGCAGTGAAGCGTGGGGGGTCGGTGGCTACACCTTC.